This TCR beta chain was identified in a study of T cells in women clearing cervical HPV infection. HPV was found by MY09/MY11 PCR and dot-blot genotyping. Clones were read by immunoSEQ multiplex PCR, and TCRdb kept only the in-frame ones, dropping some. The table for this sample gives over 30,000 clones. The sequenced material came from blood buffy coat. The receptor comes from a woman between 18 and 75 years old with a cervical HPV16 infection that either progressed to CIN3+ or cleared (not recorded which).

Partial CDR3 DNA: TGCGCCAGCATCGGGGAGGGGGTGACTGAA. This encodes CASIGEGVTE. The CDR3, in full, reads CASIGEGVTEAFF. The chain uses TRBV4-1 and TRBJ1-1, with TRBD1 as a possible D gene (6 bases). Sequencing ends 3 residues short of the CDR3 end; the germline J gene provides the rest. The CDR3 consists of 13 residues. Germline assignment: CDR1 MGHRA and CDR2 YSYEKL. The ends were cut back, 7 bases at V and 5 bases at J, with 14 bases in the middle.